This T cell receptor (beta chain) was sequenced during a study of blood T cell repertoires in COVID-19. Germline-derived CDR1 and CDR2 are MNHEY and SMNVEV (reference sequence). V was cut by 5 bases and J by 9 bases, with 14 bases left in between. This CDR3 has 14 amino acids. Original analysis: Researchers report that nucleated cell counts were estimated from reference gene primer amplification. Clones were sequenced by immunoSEQ multiplex PCR, and TCRdb holds only the in-frame ones, with some missing. V, J and clone size reflect that table, while D and trimming were determined from the DNA. The sample includes 260,000 or so clones, 85% to 90% of them seen just once.

V and J are TRBV27 and TRBJ1-6; no reliable D call. This sequence originates from a man younger than 30 who had recovered from COVID-19. Input material: PBMCs or T cells enriched from blood (not recorded which). The CDR3 bases are TGTGCCAGCAGTCCTCGAGGTATTTCTTCACCCCTCCACTTT. Its protein product is CASSPRGISSPLHF.